Each of the 26 T cell receptor beta chains below was sequenced from the same sample in a study of human T cells and chemical hapten exposure. As to time point: patch test 2, 6 weeks after DPC sensitization. Treatment defined: therapeutic diphenylcyclopropenone sensitization with weekly scalp DPC. MiXCR, applied by TCRdb to the RACE reads, yields one record per CDR3 protein. The sample consists of approximately 89,000 distinct CDR3 sequences, 9.5% to 13% of them appearing once. Source: whole blood, taken in connection with sensitization to the hapten diphenylcyclopropenone (DPC). These receptors originate from a woman in her 30s with alopecia areata. Some clones in this sample may be carry-over from other donors' samples.

There are many counts of this clonotype. The V gene is TRBV19, the J gene TRBJ1-5; D not certain. The CDR3 has 13 amino acids. In germline, CDR1 is LNHDA, CDR2 SQIVND (reference sequence). Trimming removed 7 bases at V and 5 bases at J, with 12 bases between. CDR3 nucleotides: TGTGCCAGTAATACCAACCTTTATCAGCCCCAGCATTTT. Its protein is CASNTNLYQPQHF.

The sample holds a few counts of this clonotype. The chain couples TRBV7-9 to TRBJ2-1, with 7 positions matching TRBD1. This CDR3 has 15 residues. The germline CDR1 and CDR2 sequences are SEHNR and FQNEAQ (reference sequence). Unmatched junction bases numbered 10, after V lost 5 bases and J lost 6 bases. CDR3 amino acids: CASSLDGTVINEQFF. The CDR3 DNA reads as TGTGCCAGCAGCCTTGACGGGACAGTGATCAATGAGCAGTTCTTC.

In this sample, this clonotype turned up a few times. This sequence joins TRBV28 and TRBJ1-2; a possible D gene is TRBD1 (5 bases). CDR3 length equals 14 residues. V was pared by 1 base and J by 3 bases, with 9 bases between. CDR1 is MDHEN and CDR2 is SYDVKM in the germline V gene. CDR3 sequence: CASSLSAGDYGYTF. The CDR3 region has the DNA TGTGCCAGCAGTTTATCGGCGGGGGACTATGGCTACACCTTC.

V usage is TRBV5-1 and J usage is TRBJ1-4; 7 positions match TRBD1. The V gene's germline CDR1 is SGHRS and CDR2 YFSETQ. The V segment lost 5 bases and the J segment 0 bases; nucleotides outside the gene matches: 4. The CDR3 has 15 amino acids. CDR3 DNA: TGCGCCAGCAGAAGCACAGGGGCAACTAATGAAAAACTGTTTTTT. This sequence encodes CASRSTGATNEKLFF.

This chain links TRBV7-6 with TRBJ2-6, with D tentatively TRBD1 (6 bases). The V gene's germline CDR1 is SGHVS and CDR2 FNYEAQ. This CDR3 contains 17 residues. V lost 5 bases and J 2 bases, leaving 16 bases between the germline ends. The CDR3 is CASSPRGGLAGANVLTF. The CDR3 DNA reads TGTGCCAGCAGCCCCAGGGGCGGGTTAGCTGGGGCCAACGTCCTGACTTTC.

This clonotype has ten or more counts. V usage is TRBV6-5 and J usage is TRBJ1-1; 8 bases are a match to TRBD1. Looked up from germline, CDR1 is MNHEY and CDR2 is SVGAGI. Trimming at V came to 6 bases and at J to 6 bases, leaving 6 bases not matched to a gene. The CDR3 runs to 13 residues. The CDR3 sequence is CASRDRGLPEAFF. The CDR3 coding sequence is TGTGCCAGCAGAGACAGGGGTTTACCTGAAGCTTTCTTT.

At least ten counts were recorded for this clonotype. J is TRBJ2-5 and V is TRBV18, with D perhaps matching TRBD1 or TRBD2 (6 bases each). The CDR3 has 15 residues. Trimming pared 0 bases from V and 5 bases from J, leaving 13 bases between. The germline V gene has CDR1 KGHSH and CDR2 LQKENI. This chain's CDR3 is CASSPPSGGLETQYF. The CDR3, as DNA: TGTGCCAGCTCACCACCATCCGGGGGCCTGGAGACCCAGTACTTC.

At least ten counts were recorded for this clonotype. The CDR3 nucleotides are TGTGCCAGCAGCCTGAGACAGTCAGGTTGGACCCAGTACTTC. Encoded protein: CASSLRQSGWTQYF. The chain links TRBV7-8 to TRBJ2-5; TRBD1 might be the D (5 bases). Germline CDR1 SGHVS, CDR2 FQNEAQ. This CDR3 is 14 amino acids long. V shed 5 bases and J shed 7 bases, with 17 bases lying between them.

This clonotype was counted a few times. V and J are TRBV4-2 and TRBJ1-6; TRBD1 might be the D (5 bases). CDR1 and CDR2 from the germline V gene are LGHNA and YNFKEQ. The CDR3 is made up of 15 amino acids. V was pared by 1 base and J by 8 bases, with 12 bases between. Written as DNA, the CDR3 is TGTGCCAGCAGCCAAGCGGGGCAGAACTATTCACCCCTCCACTTT. Its translation is CASSQAGQNYSPLHF.

This clonotype has only a few counts. The chain employs TRBV12-3 or TRBV12-4 and TRBJ2-3; 7 nucleotides line up with TRBD1. V was clipped by 1 base and J by 3 bases; unmatched bases: 7. The CDR3 covers 16 residues. The CDR3 here is CASSLGLGGRTDTQYF. CDR3 DNA sequence: TGTGCCAGCAGTTTAGGGTTAGGGGGCAGGACAGATACGCAGTATTTT.

This clonotype was observed at least ten times. The chain recombines TRBV7-3 with TRBJ1-1, with 9 bases matching TRBD1. The CDR3 contains 14 residues. The germline gives CDR1 SGHTA, CDR2 FQGTGA. Trimming at V came to 5 bases and at J to 3 bases, leaving 4 bases not matched to a gene. This CDR3 reads CASSKQGAYTEAFF. CDR3 bases: TGTGCCAGCAGCAAACAGGGGGCGTACACTGAAGCTTTCTTT.

This clonotype has a handful of counts. This chain uses TRBV5-6 with TRBJ2-5, with 9 bases lining up with TRBD2. CDR3 length: 15 residues. The J segment lost 2 bases and the V segment lost 2 bases, leaving 4 bases of the junction unmatched. The V gene's germline CDR1 is SGHDT and CDR2 YYEEEE. CDR3 DNA sequence: TGTGCCAGCAGCTTCCCTAGCGGGACTCAAGAGACCCAGTACTTC. Translation: CASSFPSGTQETQYF.

The rearrangement joins TRBV18 to TRBJ2-7, with D tentatively TRBD1 or TRBD2 (7 bases each). V was trimmed by 3 bases and J by 1 base, leaving 13 bases between them. Germline values: CDR1 KGHSH, CDR2 LQKENI. The CDR3 is 15 residues long. As DNA, the CDR3 is TGTGCCAGCTCACCCTCAGGGGGGGGGTCCTACGAGCAGTACTTC. It translates to CASSPSGGGSYEQYF.

In this sample, this clonotype turned up many times. The rearrangement uses TRBV7-6 and TRBJ2-1; D may match TRBD1 or TRBD2 (5 bases each). This CDR3 comprises 17 residues. Germline CDR1 SGHVS, CDR2 FNYEAQ. V lost 4 bases to trimming and J lost 0 bases, with 16 bases between them. The CDR3 DNA sequence: TGTGCCAGCAGCTCCCTATTAGAGGGGAGCTCCTACAATGAGCAGTTCTTC. Residues: CASSSLLEGSSYNEQFF.

This clonotype was recorded many times. V gene TRBV14 combines with J gene TRBJ1-6; no clear D. V lost 2 bases to trimming and J lost 8 bases, with 7 bases between them. The CDR3 totals 13 residues. The germline gives CDR1 SGHDN, CDR2 FVKESK. The CDR3 DNA is TGTGCCAGCAGCCAACTCGGTGATTCACCCCTCCACTTT. Protein: CASSQLGDSPLHF.

The chain employs TRBV4-3 and TRBJ1-6; 8 bases fit TRBD1. V shed 0 bases and J 0 bases; nucleotides not matched to a gene: 1. The CDR3 contains 17 residues. In germline, CDR1 is LGHNA, CDR2 YSLEER. CDR3 amino acids: CASSQEGTGSYNSPLHF. The CDR3 DNA reads as TGCGCCAGCAGCCAAGAAGGGACAGGCTCCTATAATTCACCCCTCCACTTT.

This chain joins TRBV28 and TRBJ1-2; 8 nucleotides line up with TRBD1. Germline CDR1 and CDR2: MDHEN and SYDVKM. Trimming removed 6 bases from V and 9 bases from J; junction bases left unmatched: 15. This CDR3 spans 15 amino acids. The DNA for the CDR3 is TGTGCCAGCAGGACCCCCGGGACAGGCCATTTGAGCTACACCTTC. It translates to CASRTPGTGHLSYTF.

This clonotype was seen at least ten times. The chain is built from TRBV28 and TRBJ2-4, with D uncertain. The CDR3 is made up of 14 amino acids. In germline, CDR1 is MDHEN, CDR2 SYDVKM. V was trimmed by 3 bases and J by 6 bases, leaving 12 bases between them. The CDR3 bases are TGTGCCAGCAGTTTGTCTGATCAGAGAAACATTCAGTACTTC. It translates to CASSLSDQRNIQYF.

This clonotype was picked up many times. The chain carries TRBV6-2 or TRBV6-3 and TRBJ2-6, with D perhaps matching TRBD1 (5 bases). Trimming removed 6 bases at V and 0 bases at J, with 6 bases between. Germline V gives CDR1 MNHEY, CDR2 SVGEGT. CDR3 size: 14 residues. CDR3: CASRTVSGANVLTF. The CDR3 bases are TGTGCCAGCAGGACAGTCTCTGGGGCCAACGTCCTGACTTTC.

This clonotype appeared many times. This sequence joins TRBV6-2 or TRBV6-3 and TRBJ2-3; D remains unclear. The CDR3 is 11 residues long. V lost 5 bases and J lost 6, with 6 bases in between. The germline V gene has CDR1 MNHEY and CDR2 SVGEGT. CDR3 loop: CASSPRDTQYF. CDR3 sequence (DNA): TGTGCCAGCAGTCCCCGGGATACGCAGTATTTT.

This clonotype appeared many times. The chain combines TRBV11-2 with TRBJ1-6; D not resolved. V lost 1 base to trimming and J lost 6 bases, with 10 bases between them. The CDR3 spans 15 residues. Germline CDR1 is SGHAT and CDR2 is FQNNGV. CDR3 sequence (DNA): TGTGCCAGCAGCTTAGTGGGTTGGGGTAATTCACCCCTCCACTTT. Amino acids: CASSLVGWGNSPLHF.

This clonotype was counted many times. This sequence joins TRBV28 and TRBJ2-1; perhaps TRBD1 as D (6 bases). Germline V lookup: CDR1 MDHEN, CDR2 SYDVKM. This CDR3 comprises 15 residues. Trimming stripped 2 bases from V and 4 bases from J, with 12 bases between. Written as DNA, the CDR3 is TGTGCCAGCAGTTTACCAGGGGCAGGGTACAATGAGCAGTTCTTC. This sequence encodes CASSLPGAGYNEQFF.

This clonotype appeared a few times. V gene TRBV6-6 combines with J gene TRBJ1-3, with 8 bases identical to TRBD1. The CDR3 extends over 15 amino acids. Trimming removed 7 bases from V and 3 bases from J; junction bases left unmatched: 8. CDR1 is MNHNY, CDR2 SVGAGI, per germline (reference sequence). The CDR3 here is CASTTQGALGNTIYF. CDR3 bases: TGTGCCAGCACTACCCAGGGGGCCCTTGGAAACACCATATATTTT.

This clonotype showed up just a few times. The chain combines TRBV7-2 with TRBJ2-1, with 11 bases that match TRBD2. Germline CDR1 SGHTA, CDR2 FQGNSA. V was clipped by 5 bases and J by 7 bases; unmatched bases: 19. This CDR3 comprises 19 residues. CDR3 protein: CASSTGTSGTRARWNEQFF. CDR3 coding DNA: TGTGCCAGCAGCACCGGGACTAGCGGTACCCGCGCCCGGTGGAATGAGCAGTTCTTC.

V and J are TRBV29-1 and TRBJ2-1; D may correspond to TRBD1 or TRBD2 (6 bases each). CDR3 length: 14 residues. Deletions cut 4 bases from V and 5 bases from J, with 15 bases between. Germline CDR1 reads SQVTM; CDR2 reads ANQGSEA. The CDR3 nucleotides read TGCAGCGTTGGGGGGCAGGGAGGCCACAATGAGCAGTTCTTC. This encodes CSVGGQGGHNEQFF.

V usage is TRBV29-1 and J usage is TRBJ1-1; unclear D gene. Germline V CDR1 and CDR2: SQVTM, ANQGSEA. Trimming cost V 1 base and J 2 bases, with 8 bases left between them. CDR3 size: 13 residues. The CDR3 DNA is TGCAGCGTTGAAGTGTGGCTCAACACTGAAGCTTTCTTT. It codes for CSVEVWLNTEAFF. Combining the CDR3 with reference TRBV29-1 and TRBJ1-1 gives the whole variable domain SAVISQKPSRDICQRGTSLTIQCQVDSQVTMMFWYRQQPGQSLTLIATANQGSEATYESGFVIDKFPISRPNLTFSTLTVSNMSPEDSSIYLCSVEVWLNTEAFFGQGTRLTVV.